The T cell receptor (beta chain) described here comes from a study of shared clonotypes between healthy human individuals. Germline V gene data show CDR1 as SGDLS and CDR2 as YYNGEE. Trimming stripped 3 bases from V and 2 bases from J, with 12 bases between. The CDR3 totals 15 residues. All donors were healthy HIV-negative adults lacking recent acute infections or vaccinations. Caucasian adults residing in Nashville, Tennessee made up all the donors. Samples left unsorted employed 80 million to 95 million PBMCs for genomic DNA. Here immunoSEQ multiplex PCR was the method, and the copy in TCRdb shows in-frame clones only, minus some. The data show fewer than 500,000 clones, nearly 80% seen once.

This sequence originates from a woman in her 40s in good health. Some clones in this sample may be carry-over from other donors' samples. The chain recombines TRBV9 with TRBJ2-1; a weak D match, TRBD2 (6 bases). Sequencing was carried out using PBMCs. The CDR3 loop reads CASSAGAGPYNEQFF. The DNA for the CDR3 is TGTGCCAGCAGCGCCGGAGCGGGCCCCTACAATGAGCAGTTCTTC.